Presented here are 26 T cell receptor beta chains from one specimen sequenced in a study of CD8+ T cells in alopecia areata. In each case, RNA was isolated and then reverse transcribed into cDNA as the sequencing template. The table came from immunoSEQ multiplex PCR; TCRdb's copy has only in-frame clones and leaves some out. The table has approximately 140,000 clones, roughly 82% seen once. Treatment here: oral pan-JAK inhibitor, 5-10 mg twice daily. The sample consisted of CD8+ T cells sorted from blood, taken at week 4, from a patient treated with tofacitinib. The receptors stem from a human donor with alopecia areata.

The rearrangement links TRBV7-8 to TRBJ2-2; 7 nucleotides line up with TRBD1. Germline V CDR1 and CDR2: SGHVS, FQNEAQ. The V gene end was trimmed by 1 base and the J gene end by 6 bases; junction bases not matched to a gene: 2. There are 14 residues in the CDR3. CDR3 sequence: CASSLDQGAGELFF. The CDR3 region has the DNA TGTGCCAGCAGCTTAGACCAGGGGGCCGGGGAGCTGTTTTTT.

The chain recombines TRBV23-1 with TRBJ2-7; TRBD2 is a possible D gene (6 bases). TRBV23-1 carries the ORF label, with uncertain function. The CDR3 is 17 residues long. V lost 3 bases to trimming and J lost 2 bases, with 20 bases between them. The DNA for the CDR3 is TGCGCCAGCAGTCACCCTGCCAATGCTGGACTACCCTACGAGCAGTACTTC. Encoded protein: CASSHPANAGLPYEQYF.

The J gene is TRBJ2-2, the V gene TRBV7-9; D is undetermined. Between the trimmed V and J ends, which lost 5 bases and 6 bases, there was a span of 10 bases. This CDR3 region has 13 residues. Looked up from germline, CDR1 is SEHNR and CDR2 is FQNEAQ (reference sequence). The CDR3 nucleotides read TGTGCCAGCAGCCCAGTAAGCGCCGGGGAGCTGTTTTTT. It encodes CASSPVSAGELFF.

CDR3 sequence (DNA): TGTGCCAGCAGGGGGACACTTTCCTACAATGAGCAGTTCTTC. It specifies CASRGTLSYNEQFF. The V call is TRBV2, the J call TRBJ2-1; possible D gene TRBD1, 6 bases. Trimming removed 6 bases at V and 1 base at J, with 10 bases between. The CDR3 loop spans 14 amino acids. Per the germline V gene, CDR1 is SNHLY and CDR2 is FYNNEI.

This clone has more than one count but fewer than ten. The chain is built from TRBV7-2 and TRBJ2-7; D is perhaps TRBD2 (6 bases). V shed 3 bases and J shed 3 bases, with 9 bases lying between them. Looked up from germline, CDR1 is SGHTA and CDR2 is FQGNSA. The CDR3 is made up of 13 amino acids. The CDR3: CASSFGRDYEQYF. The CDR3 DNA sequence: TGTGCCAGCAGCTTTGGGCGGGACTACGAGCAGTACTTC.

This sequence joins TRBV9 and TRBJ1-1; TRBD1 aligns across 10 bases. The CDR3 is 16 amino acids. The ends lost 4 bases at V and 4 bases at J; junction bases unmatched: 10. Germline values: CDR1 SGDLS, CDR2 YYNGEE. The CDR3 sequence is CASSPGTGVWGTEAFF. CDR3 sequence (DNA): TGTGCCAGCAGCCCCGGGACAGGGGTCTGGGGCACTGAAGCTTTCTTT. Using reference TRBV9 and TRBJ1-1 for the parts outside the CDR3, the full variable domain is DSGVTQTPKHLITATGQRVTLRCSPRSGDLSVYWYQQSLDQGLQFLIQYYNGEERAKGNILERFSAQQFPDLHSELNLSSLELGDSALYFCASSPGTGVWGTEAFFGQGTRLTVV.

This rearrangement joins TRBV11-1 to TRBJ2-7; 9 positions match TRBD2. V shed 7 bases and J 5 bases; nucleotides not matched to a gene: 15. This CDR3 is built from 16 residues. Looked up from germline, CDR1 is SGHAT and CDR2 is FQDESV (reference sequence). CDR3 coding DNA: TGTGCCAGCACCGGGAATAGCGGGGGAGCCTCGGACGAGCAGTACTTC. It yields the protein CASTGNSGGASDEQYF.

The chain employs TRBV29-1 and TRBJ1-4; D is unclear. Trimming took 7 bases from V and 7 from J, leaving 13 bases between them. The CDR3 runs 12 residues. Germline-derived CDR1 and CDR2 are SQVTM and ANQGSEA. CDR3: CSGLWAVEKLFF. The CDR3 DNA reads as TGCAGCGGACTGTGGGCAGTTGAAAAACTGTTTTTT.

The chain links TRBV7-9 to TRBJ2-7; the D call may be TRBD1 or TRBD2 (5 bases each). The length of the CDR3 is 15 residues. Between the trimmed V and J ends, which lost 5 bases and 0 bases, there was a span of 14 bases. Germline assignment: CDR1 SEHNR and CDR2 FQNEAQ (reference sequence). DNA for the CDR3: TGTGCCAGCAGCCCTAGGGACGGCGGCTCCTACGAGCAGTACTTC. The encoded protein is CASSPRDGGSYEQYF.

V and J are TRBV2 and TRBJ2-1, with D perhaps TRBD2 (5 bases). V lost 7 bases and J lost 7, with 20 bases in between. The CDR3 spans 15 residues. Germline V gives CDR1 SNHLY, CDR2 FYNNEI. The CDR3 DNA reads as TGTGCCAGCAACAGCCCCACCTCGGGAAAAAATGAGCAGTTCTTC. Amino acid sequence: CASNSPTSGKNEQFF.

The J gene is TRBJ1-1, the V gene TRBV29-1; 7 bases agree with TRBD1. The V and J ends lost 7 bases and 5 bases, in that order; junction bases with no gene match: 10. The CDR3 runs to 13 residues. The germline gives CDR1 SQVTM, CDR2 ANQGSEA. The CDR3 region has the DNA TGCAGCGCCTTACAGACAGGGAAGACTGAAGCTTTCTTT. Translation: CSALQTGKTEAFF. Together with reference TRBV29-1 and TRBJ1-1, the CDR3 gives the full variable domain: SAVISQKPSRDICQRGTSLTIQCQVDSQVTMMFWYRQQPGQSLTLIATANQGSEATYESGFVIDKFPISRPNLTFSTLTVSNMSPEDSSIYLCSALQTGKTEAFFGQGTRLTVV.

The rearrangement joins TRBV7-6 to TRBJ1-1; D gene uncertain. The CDR3 consists of 12 residues. From germline, CDR1 is SGHVS and CDR2 FNYEAQ. The V gene lost 4 bases and the J gene lost 4 bases, with 7 bases spanning the gap. The DNA for the CDR3 is TGTGCCAGCAGCTCGGCGGGCACTGAAGCTTTCTTT. Amino acid sequence: CASSSAGTEAFF.

CDR3 sequence (DNA): TGTGCCTGGAGTGTATCAGGGAATGAGCAGTTCTTC. It translates to CAWSVSGNEQFF. The V gene is TRBV30, the J gene TRBJ2-1, with D tentatively TRBD1 (5 bases). The length of the CDR3 is 12 residues. Germline lookup yields CDR1 GTSNPN and CDR2 SVGIG (reference sequence). Trimming cost V 0 bases and J 7 bases, with 7 bases left between them.

The V and J genes are TRBV30 and TRBJ2-5; possibly TRBD2 for D (5 bases). Per the germline V gene, CDR1 is GTSNPN and CDR2 is SVGIG (reference sequence). The V end lost 7 bases, the J end lost 0 bases, and 9 bases lay between the germline ends. The CDR3 runs to 12 residues. The CDR3 DNA reads TGTGCCTACGACTACGACCAAGAGACCCAGTACTTC. This encodes CAYDYDQETQYF. The full variable domain, completed using reference TRBV30 and TRBJ2-5, is SQTIHQWPATLVQPVGSPLSLECTVEGTSNPNLYWYRQAAGRGLQLLFYSVGIGQISSEVPQNLSASRPQDRQFILSSKKLLLSDSGFYLCAYDYDQETQYFGPGTRLLVL.

The V and J genes are TRBV5-1 and TRBJ2-5; no firm D call. The CDR3 contains 13 residues. V lost 0 bases and J 1 base, leaving 4 bases between the germline ends. Looked up from germline, CDR1 is SGHRS and CDR2 is YFSETQ. This CDR3 is CASSLAIQETQYF. The CDR3 bases are TGCGCCAGCAGCTTGGCGATCCAAGAGACCCAGTACTTC.

The chain recombines TRBV5-4 with TRBJ2-7, with 7 bases fitting TRBD1. This CDR3 contains 15 residues. After removal of 3 bases from V and 3 bases from J, the junction contained 9 bases not matched to a gene. Germline V lookup: CDR1 SGHNT, CDR2 YYREEE (reference sequence). The CDR3 is CASSSPNRTGYEQYF. CDR3 nucleotide sequence: TGTGCCAGCAGCTCGCCCAATCGGACAGGCTACGAGCAGTACTTC.

The chain carries TRBV7-9 and TRBJ2-3, with 9 bases aligning to TRBD1. The V gene end was trimmed by 5 bases and the J gene end by 3 bases; junction bases not matched to a gene: 9. This CDR3 comprises 16 residues. Germline CDR1 SEHNR, CDR2 FQNEAQ (reference sequence). The CDR3 protein is CASSLLDRGETDTQYF. Written as DNA, the CDR3 is TGTGCCAGCAGCCTACTGGACAGGGGTGAGACAGATACGCAGTATTTT.

Here the CDR3 DNA reads TGCGCCAGCAGGCACACCGTCGACAGGGGAGGAAATGGCTACACCTTC. Protein sequence: CASRHTVDRGGNGYTF. V and J are TRBV4-1 and TRBJ1-2, with TRBD1 matching 8 bases. The CDR3 extends over 16 amino acids. CDR1 MGHRA and CDR2 YSYEKL come from the germline V gene. Trimming at V came to 6 bases and at J to 6 bases, leaving 15 bases not matched to a gene.

The chain is built from TRBV5-1 and TRBJ2-5; D is perhaps TRBD1 or TRBD2 (5 bases each). Germline V gene lookup returns CDR1 SGHRS and CDR2 YFSETQ. V was pared by 8 bases and J by 5 bases, with 19 bases between. This CDR3 contains 14 residues. The CDR3 nucleotides read TGCGCCAGTAGGGGCGAGGGGCTGAGGGAGACCCAGTACTTC. This codes for CASRGEGLRETQYF.

The chain joins TRBV27 to TRBJ1-1, with D possibly being TRBD1 (5 bases). Germline CDR1 MNHEY, CDR2 SMNVEV (reference sequence). The ends were cut back, 6 bases at V and 4 bases at J, with 9 bases in the middle. The CDR3 has 12 residues. CDR3: CASRRGSTEAFF. CDR3 in DNA: TGTGCCAGCAGACGGGGGAGCACTGAAGCTTTCTTT.

This clone was recorded a few times. This sequence joins TRBV29-1 and TRBJ2-7; maybe TRBD1 (6 bases). Germline V gene lookup returns CDR1 SQVTM and CDR2 ANQGSEA. Deletions cut 6 bases from V and 2 bases from J, with 23 bases between. CDR3 length: 16 amino acids. In nucleotides, the CDR3 is TGCAGCGTGAGGGCCTTGGGCGAGACAGGCCCCTACGAGCAGTACTTC. Its translation: CSVRALGETGPYEQYF.

This chain links TRBV13 with TRBJ2-3; TRBD1 matches 9 bases. V was clipped by 10 bases and J by 3 bases; unmatched bases: 17. CDR1 and CDR2 (germline): PRHDT, FYEKMQ (reference sequence). The CDR3 sequence is 17 residues long. Here the CDR3 DNA reads TGTGCCACCCTCCCAGGGGGGGGAGGGACAGGGACAGATACGCAGTATTTT. It codes for CATLPGGGGTGTDTQYF.

This CDR3 reads CASSLGTLGGYTF. The DNA of the CDR3 is TGTGCCAGCAGCTTGGGAACTCTGGGCGGCTACACCTTC. V usage is TRBV5-4 and J usage is TRBJ1-2; D is uncertain. V was clipped by 0 bases and J by 8 bases, with 11 bases between them. Germline V gene lookup returns CDR1 SGHNT and CDR2 YYREEE (reference sequence). CDR3 length: 13 residues.

On this clone: Within the sample, other DNA sequences also encode this same CDR3. The rearrangement joins TRBV7-2 to TRBJ1-1, with D unclear. The CDR3 totals 12 residues. V was clipped by 3 bases and J by 2 bases, with 4 bases between them. The germline gives CDR1 SGHTA, CDR2 FQGNSA. The CDR3 reads CASSFGNTEAFF. CDR3 nucleotide sequence: TGTGCCAGCAGCTTCGGAAACACTGAAGCTTTCTTT.

The rearrangement joins TRBV5-6 to TRBJ1-4, with D possibly TRBD1 on 6 matching bases. The germline gives CDR1 SGHDT, CDR2 YYEEEE. With 0 bases removed from V and 5 bases from J, the gap between germline ends came to 8 bases. This CDR3 is 14 amino acids long. The CDR3 nucleotides are TGTGCCAGCAGCTTGGAACAGGGAAATGAAAAACTGTTTTTT. It specifies CASSLEQGNEKLFF.

This chain connects TRBV4-1 to TRBJ1-2, with 9 positions matching TRBD1. Germline assignment: CDR1 MGHRA and CDR2 YSYEKL. The CDR3 covers 15 residues. With V trimmed by 4 bases and J by 2 bases, 5 bases remained unmatched. The chain's CDR3 is CASSLGQGSNYGYTF. CDR3 coding DNA: TGCGCCAGCAGCCTGGGACAGGGAAGCAACTATGGCTACACCTTC.